These T cell receptor beta chains were read from a single sample in a study of cytomegalovirus exposure and HLA in healthy donors. Clones were sequenced by immunoSEQ multiplex PCR, and TCRdb holds only the in-frame ones, with some missing. The sample contains around 40,000 clones, 66% of which appear only once. Sequencing was done on a sample of PBMCs. The receptors stem from a man aged 45-65 years in good health and CMV-seropositive. CDR3s include the opening cysteine and the closing phenylalanine or tryptophan. The D gene is left open where the match is weak. A clone size is listed for some rows: how often the clone was seen (once, few, many), or a class if it is expanded.

D: .
V: TRBV2
J: TRBJ1-1
size: .
CDR3: CASSATQSRPEAFF
DNA: TGTGCCAGCAGCGCGACACAGTCCCGACCCGAAGCTTTCTTT

D: .
V: TRBV30
J: TRBJ2-7
size: .
CDR3: CAWSVQGRGSAWEQYF
DNA: TGTGCCTGGAGTGTACAGGGAAGGGGCTCGGCTTGGGAGCAGTACTTC

D: TRBD1
V: TRBV27
J: TRBJ1-6
size: few
CDR3: CASTDRVNSPLHF
DNA: TGTGCCAGCACGGACAGGGTCAACTCACCCCTCCACTTT

D: TRBD1
V: TRBV13
J: TRBJ1-6
size: .
CDR3: CASSPGTASLNSPLHF
DNA: TGTGCCAGCAGCCCGGGGACAGCCTCTCTTAATTCACCCCTCCACTTT

D: TRBD1
V: TRBV5-1
J: TRBJ1-1
size: few
CDR3: CASSLGQTMDTEAFF
DNA: TGCGCCAGCAGCCTGGGACAGACCATGGACACTGAAGCTTTCTTT

D: TRBD1
V: TRBV7-6
J: TRBJ2-5
size: .
CDR3: CASSPIRDRQETQYF
DNA: TGTGCCAGCAGCCCAATCCGGGACAGACAAGAGACCCAGTACTTC

D: .
V: TRBV6-5
J: TRBJ1-1
size: .
CDR3: CASSYSGRDTEAFF
DNA: TGTGCCAGCAGTTATTCGGGGAGGGACACTGAAGCTTTCTTT

D: TRBD2
V: TRBV5-4
J: TRBJ2-7
size: .
CDR3: CASSPGAGGYEQYF
DNA: TGTGCCAGCAGCCCCGGGGCGGGGGGGTACGAGCAGTACTTC

D: TRBD1
V: TRBV25-1
J: TRBJ2-1
size: .
CDR3: CASSNQGDNEQFF
DNA: TGTGCCAGCAGTAATCAGGGGGACAATGAGCAGTTCTTC

D: .
V: TRBV4-3
J: TRBJ2-2
size: once
CDR3: CASSQLDGLAGELFF
DNA: TGCGCCAGCAGCCAACTAGACGGCCTGGCCGGGGAGCTGTTTTTT

D: TRBD2
V: TRBV5-4
J: TRBJ2-1
size: .
CDR3: CASSFGLAGSYNEQFF
DNA: TGTGCCAGCAGCTTTGGACTAGCGGGGTCATACAATGAGCAGTTCTTC

D: TRBD1
V: TRBV18
J: TRBJ1-2
size: .
CDR3: CASFTGQGDYGYTF
DNA: TGTGCCAGCTTCACCGGACAGGGAGACTATGGCTACACCTTC

D: .
V: TRBV4-2
J: TRBJ1-3
size: .
CDR3: CASSQDPLASSSGNTIYF
DNA: TGTGCCAGCAGCCAGGATCCCTTAGCCTCGAGTTCTGGAAACACCATATATTTT

D: TRBD1
V: TRBV7-6
J: TRBJ2-7
size: .
CDR3: CASSTDREDEQYF
DNA: TGTGCCAGCAGCACGGACAGGGAAGACGAGCAGTACTTC

D: .
V: TRBV27
J: TRBJ1-2
size: .
CDR3: CASSSPGNGYTF
DNA: TGTGCCAGCAGTTCGCCGGGGAACGGCTACACCTTC

D: .
V: TRBV7-2
J: TRBJ2-5
size: .
CDR3: CASSRDTSLETQYF
DNA: TGTGCCAGCAGCCGAGACACTAGCTTAGAGACCCAGTACTTC

D: .
V: TRBV11-2
J: TRBJ1-6
size: .
CDR3: CASTATGNASPLHF
DNA: TGTGCCAGCACCGCAACAGGGAACGCTTCACCCCTCCACTTT

D: .
V: TRBV6-1
J: TRBJ2-3
size: .
CDR3: CASSEDASRDTQYF
DNA: TGTGCCAGCAGTGAAGATGCTAGCCGGGATACGCAGTATTTT

D: .
V: TRBV27
J: TRBJ2-1
size: once
CDR3: CASSVRGYGQFF
DNA: TGTGCCAGCAGTGTCAGGGGTTATGGGCAGTTCTTC

D: .
V: TRBV30
J: TRBJ1-2
size: .
CDR3: CAWSVRVYGYTF
DNA: TGTGCCTGGAGTGTACGCGTTTATGGCTACACCTTC

D: .
V: TRBV11-2
J: TRBJ1-2
size: .
CDR3: CASSLEARGLYGYTF
DNA: TGTGCCAGCAGCTTAGAAGCCAGGGGTCTCTATGGCTACACCTTC

D: TRBD2
V: TRBV5-4
J: TRBJ2-1
size: .
CDR3: CASSHAGGGPAGNEQFF
DNA: TGTGCCAGCAGCCATGCCGGCGGGGGGCCCGCTGGGAATGAGCAGTTCTTC

D: .
V: TRBV18
J: TRBJ1-1
size: once
CDR3: CASSTDRNTEAFF
DNA: TGTGCCAGCTCAACCGACAGGAACACTGAAGCTTTCTTT

D: .
V: TRBV7-8
J: TRBJ1-1
size: .
CDR3: CASSPGTTNTEAFF
DNA: TGTGCCAGCAGCCCCGGGACAACGAACACTGAAGCTTTCTTT

D: TRBD2
V: TRBV15
J: TRBJ2-5
size: .
CDR3: CATSRTSGGAETQYF
DNA: TGTGCCACCAGCAGGACTAGCGGGGGGGCAGAGACCCAGTACTTC

D: TRBD1
V: TRBV29-1
J: TRBJ2-6
size: .
CDR3: CSVDAQGAGANVLTF
DNA: TGCAGCGTTGACGCCCAGGGGGCTGGGGCCAACGTCCTGACTTTC

D: TRBD1
V: TRBV27
J: TRBJ2-3
size: few
CDR3: CASTRTGADTDTQYF
DNA: TGTGCCAGCACCCGAACAGGGGCCGACACAGATACGCAGTATTTT